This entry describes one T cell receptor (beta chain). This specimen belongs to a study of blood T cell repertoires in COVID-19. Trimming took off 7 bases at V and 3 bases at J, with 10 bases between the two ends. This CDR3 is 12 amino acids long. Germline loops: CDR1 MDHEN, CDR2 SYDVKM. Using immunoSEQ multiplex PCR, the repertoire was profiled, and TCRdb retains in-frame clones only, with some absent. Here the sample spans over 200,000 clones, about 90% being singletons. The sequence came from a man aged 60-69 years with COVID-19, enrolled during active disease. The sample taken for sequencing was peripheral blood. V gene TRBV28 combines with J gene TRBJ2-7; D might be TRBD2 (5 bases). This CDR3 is CASTSSSYEQYF. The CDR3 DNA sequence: TGTGCCAGCACCTCTAGCAGCTACGAGCAGTACTTC.